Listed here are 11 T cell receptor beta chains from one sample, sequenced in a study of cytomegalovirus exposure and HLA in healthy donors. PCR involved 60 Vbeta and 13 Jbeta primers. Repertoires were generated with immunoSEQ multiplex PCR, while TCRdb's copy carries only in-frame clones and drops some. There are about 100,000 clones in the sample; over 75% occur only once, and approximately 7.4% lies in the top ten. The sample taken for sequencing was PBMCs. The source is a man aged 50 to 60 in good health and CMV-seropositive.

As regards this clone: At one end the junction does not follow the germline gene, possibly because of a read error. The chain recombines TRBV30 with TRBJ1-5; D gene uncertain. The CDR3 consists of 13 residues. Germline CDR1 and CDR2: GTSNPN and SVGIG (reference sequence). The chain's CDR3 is CAWSISGDQPQNF. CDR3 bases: TGTGCCTGGAGTATTTCTGGAGATCAGCCCCAGAATTTT. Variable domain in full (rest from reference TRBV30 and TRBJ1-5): SQTIHQWPATLVQPVGSPLSLECTVEGTSNPNLYWYRQAAGRGLQLLFYSVGIGQISSEVPQNLSASRPQDRQFILSSKKLLLSDSGFYLCAWSISGDQPQNFGDGTRLSIL.

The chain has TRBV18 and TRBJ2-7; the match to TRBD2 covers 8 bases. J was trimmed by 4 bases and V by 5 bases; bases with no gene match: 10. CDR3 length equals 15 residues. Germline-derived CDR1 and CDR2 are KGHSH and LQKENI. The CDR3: CASSTRVAGMYEQYF. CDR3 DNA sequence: TGTGCCAGCTCAACCCGAGTAGCGGGGATGTACGAGCAGTACTTC. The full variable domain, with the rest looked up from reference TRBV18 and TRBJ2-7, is NAGVMQNPRHLVRRRGQEARLRCSPMKGHSHVYWYRQLPEEGLKFMVYLQKENIIDESGMPKERFSAEFPKEGPSILRIQQVVRGDSAAYFCASSTRVAGMYEQYFGPGTRLTVT.

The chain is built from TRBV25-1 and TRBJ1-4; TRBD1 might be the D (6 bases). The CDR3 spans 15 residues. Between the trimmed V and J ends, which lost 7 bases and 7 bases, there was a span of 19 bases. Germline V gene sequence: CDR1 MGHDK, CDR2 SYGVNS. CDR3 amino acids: CASTAHGGGGEKLFF. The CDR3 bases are TGTGCCAGCACCGCACACGGAGGGGGGGGTGAAAAACTGTTTTTT.

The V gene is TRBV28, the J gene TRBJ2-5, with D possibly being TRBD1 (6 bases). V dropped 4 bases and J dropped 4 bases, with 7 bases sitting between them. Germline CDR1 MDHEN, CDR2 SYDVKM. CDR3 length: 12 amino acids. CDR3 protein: CASSSQGETQYF. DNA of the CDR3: TGTGCCAGCAGTTCACAGGGAGAGACCCAGTACTTC.

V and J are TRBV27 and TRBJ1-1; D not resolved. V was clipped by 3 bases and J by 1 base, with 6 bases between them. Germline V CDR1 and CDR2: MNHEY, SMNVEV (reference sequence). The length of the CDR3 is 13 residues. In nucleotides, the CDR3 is TGTGCCAGCAGTTTTCGCAGGAACACTGAAGCTTTCTTT. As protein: CASSFRRNTEAFF.

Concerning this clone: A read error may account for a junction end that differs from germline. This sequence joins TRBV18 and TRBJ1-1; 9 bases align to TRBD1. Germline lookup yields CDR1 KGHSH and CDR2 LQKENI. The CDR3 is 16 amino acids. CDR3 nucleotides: TGTGCCAGCTCAGCCCGGACAGGGGTGATGAACCCTGAAGCTTTCTTT. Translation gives CASSARTGVMNPEAFF.

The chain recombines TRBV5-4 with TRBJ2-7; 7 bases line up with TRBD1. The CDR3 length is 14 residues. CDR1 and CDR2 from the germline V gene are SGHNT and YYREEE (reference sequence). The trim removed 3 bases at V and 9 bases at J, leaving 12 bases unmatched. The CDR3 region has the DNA TGTGCCAGCAGCTCCTTCGAAGGGGGCACGGGGCAGTACTTC. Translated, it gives CASSSFEGGTGQYF.

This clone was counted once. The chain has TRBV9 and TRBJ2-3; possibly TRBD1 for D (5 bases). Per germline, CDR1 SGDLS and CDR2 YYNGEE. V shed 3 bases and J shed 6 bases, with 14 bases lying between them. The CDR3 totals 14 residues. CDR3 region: CASSETQVADTQYF. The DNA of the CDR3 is TGTGCCAGCAGCGAGACACAGGTGGCCGATACGCAGTATTTT.

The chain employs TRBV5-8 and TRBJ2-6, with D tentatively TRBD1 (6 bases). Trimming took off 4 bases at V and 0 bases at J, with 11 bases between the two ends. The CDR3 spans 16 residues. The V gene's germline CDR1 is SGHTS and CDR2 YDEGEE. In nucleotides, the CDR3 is TGTGCCAGCAGCCCCCTCAGGGGCTCTGGGGCCAACGTCCTGACTTTC. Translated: CASSPLRGSGANVLTF.

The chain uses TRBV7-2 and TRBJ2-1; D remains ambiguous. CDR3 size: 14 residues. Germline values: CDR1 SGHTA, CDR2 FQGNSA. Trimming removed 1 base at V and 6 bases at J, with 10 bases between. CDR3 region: CASSLGPTRNEQFF. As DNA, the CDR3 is TGTGCCAGCAGCTTAGGACCGACACGCAATGAGCAGTTCTTC.

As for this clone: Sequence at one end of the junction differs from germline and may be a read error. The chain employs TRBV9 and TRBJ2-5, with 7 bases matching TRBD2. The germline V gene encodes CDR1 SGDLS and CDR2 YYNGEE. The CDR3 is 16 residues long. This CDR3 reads CAGSPFSVGGQETQYF. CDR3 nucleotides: TGTGCCGGCAGCCCCTTTAGCGTGGGGGGGCAAGAGACCCAGTACTTC. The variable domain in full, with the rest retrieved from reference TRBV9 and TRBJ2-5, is DSGVTQTPKHLITATGQRVTLRCSPRSGDLSVYWYQQSLDQGLQFLIQYYNGEERAKGNILERFSAQQFPDLHSELNLSSLELGDSALYFCAGSPFSVGGQETQYFGPGTRLLVL.